This T cell receptor (beta chain) was sequenced during a study of siplizumab effects on memory and regulatory T cells. The study, taken as a whole, reports: The authors did not confirm suppressive function in proliferating Tregs from siplizumab cultures. Memory cells seemed less diverse than naive T cells, which also seemed major contributors to the alloresponse. A minor share of alloreactive clones matched unstimulated subsets. Roughly 75-97% of proliferating CD4+ or CD8+ clones lacked a naive or memory phenotype that could be assigned.

Libraries were prepared by immunoSEQ multiplex PCR; TCRdb keeps only in-frame clonotypes and omits some of them. This table has roughly 40,000 clones, approximately 88% appearing once. Trimming left V 2 bases short and J 1 base short, with 10 bases between. The CDR3 contains 15 residues. From germline, CDR1 is KGHSH and CDR2 LQKENI. As to this clone: As yet, its antigen is unknown.

Sequences were obtained from naive CD4+ T cells sorted from blood. This TCR was sampled from a human donor in good health. This chain connects TRBV18 to TRBJ2-3; no definite D call. The CDR3, as DNA: TGTGCCAGCTCACCATACGGGCAGGGCACAGATACGCAGTATTTT. This translates into CASSPYGQGTDTQYF.